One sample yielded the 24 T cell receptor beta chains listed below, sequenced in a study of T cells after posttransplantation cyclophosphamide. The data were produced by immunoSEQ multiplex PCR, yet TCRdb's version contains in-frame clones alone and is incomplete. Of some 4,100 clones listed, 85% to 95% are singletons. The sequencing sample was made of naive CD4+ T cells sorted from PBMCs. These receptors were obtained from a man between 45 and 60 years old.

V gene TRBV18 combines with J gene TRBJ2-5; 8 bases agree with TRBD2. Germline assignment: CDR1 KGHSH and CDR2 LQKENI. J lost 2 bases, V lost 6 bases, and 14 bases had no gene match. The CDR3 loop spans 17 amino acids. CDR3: CASSPFREGLLQETQYF. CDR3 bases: TGTGCCAGCTCCCCATTTCGGGAGGGCCTTCTACAAGAGACCCAGTACTTC.

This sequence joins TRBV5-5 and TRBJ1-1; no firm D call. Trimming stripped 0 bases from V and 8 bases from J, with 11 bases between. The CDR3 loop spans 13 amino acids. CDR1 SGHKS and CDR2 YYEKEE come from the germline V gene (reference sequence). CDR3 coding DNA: TGTGCCAGCAGCTTGGCTTGGATGGGCGAAGCTTTCTTT. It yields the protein CASSLAWMGEAFF.

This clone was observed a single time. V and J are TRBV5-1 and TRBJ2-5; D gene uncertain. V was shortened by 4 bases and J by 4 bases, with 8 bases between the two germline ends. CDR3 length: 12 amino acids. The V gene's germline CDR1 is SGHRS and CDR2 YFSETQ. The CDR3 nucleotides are TGCGCCAGCAGCCCGACTGGAGAGACCCAGTACTTC. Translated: CASSPTGETQYF.

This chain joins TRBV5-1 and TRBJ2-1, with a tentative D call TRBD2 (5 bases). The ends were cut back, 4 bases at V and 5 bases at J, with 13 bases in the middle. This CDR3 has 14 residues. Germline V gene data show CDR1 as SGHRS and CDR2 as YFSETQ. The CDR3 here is CASSIGSGNNEQFF. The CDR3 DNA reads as TGCGCCAGCAGCATAGGGAGCGGAAACAATGAGCAGTTCTTC.

CDR3 region: CAWSPGQYNEQFF. The DNA of the CDR3 is TGTGCCTGGTCGCCGGGACAGTACAATGAGCAGTTCTTC. This chain uses TRBV30 with TRBJ2-1; 7 nucleotides match TRBD1. Germline V gene data show CDR1 as GTSNPN and CDR2 as SVGIG (reference sequence). There are 13 residues in the CDR3. V shed 5 bases, J shed 4 bases, and the junction held 5 bases outside the gene matches.

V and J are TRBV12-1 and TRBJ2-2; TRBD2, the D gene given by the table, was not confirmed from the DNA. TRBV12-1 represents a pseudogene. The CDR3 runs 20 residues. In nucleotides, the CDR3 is TGTGCCAGCAGCTCCCCCGCCGGACTAGTAAAGGGTTTGTGCACCGGGGAGCTGTTTTTT. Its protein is CASSSPAGLVKGLCTGELFF.

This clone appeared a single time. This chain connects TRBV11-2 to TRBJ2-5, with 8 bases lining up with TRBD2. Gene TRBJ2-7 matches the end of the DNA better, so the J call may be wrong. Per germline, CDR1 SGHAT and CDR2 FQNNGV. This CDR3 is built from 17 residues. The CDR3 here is CASSAGVSGRPSYEQYF. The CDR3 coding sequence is TGTGCCAGCAGCGCAGGGGTAAGCGGGAGACCTTCCTACGAGCAGTACTTC.

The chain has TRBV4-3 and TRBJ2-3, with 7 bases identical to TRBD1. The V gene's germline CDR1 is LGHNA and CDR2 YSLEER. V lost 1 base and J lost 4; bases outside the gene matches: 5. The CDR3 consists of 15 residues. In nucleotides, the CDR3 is TGCGCCAGCAGCCAAGGAGGGGGCCGCTCAGATACGCAGTATTTT. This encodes CASSQGGGRSDTQYF.

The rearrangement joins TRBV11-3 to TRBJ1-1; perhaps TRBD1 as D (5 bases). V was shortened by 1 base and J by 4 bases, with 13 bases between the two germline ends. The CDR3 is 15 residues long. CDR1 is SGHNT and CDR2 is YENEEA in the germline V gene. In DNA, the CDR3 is TGTGCCAGCAGCTTAGTCGGGGGGGGAGGCACTGAAGCTTTCTTT. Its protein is CASSLVGGGGTEAFF.

The CDR3 nucleotides are TGTGCCAGTAGTAGTGCCAGGGCCCCTAACTATGGCTACACCTTC. Protein: CASSSARAPNYGYTF. The rearrangement uses TRBV19 and TRBJ1-2; D perhaps matches TRBD1 (5 bases). V lost 4 bases to trimming and J lost 0 bases, with 12 bases between them. This CDR3 region has 15 residues. Germline V gene data show CDR1 as LNHDA and CDR2 as SQIVND (reference sequence). Full variable domain (remainder filled in from reference TRBV19 and TRBJ1-2): DGGITQSPKYLFRKEGQNVTLSCEQNLNHDAMYWYRQDPGQGLRLIYYSQIVNDFQKGDIAEGYSVSREKKESFPLTVTSAQKNPTAFYLCASSSARAPNYGYTFGSGTRLTVV.

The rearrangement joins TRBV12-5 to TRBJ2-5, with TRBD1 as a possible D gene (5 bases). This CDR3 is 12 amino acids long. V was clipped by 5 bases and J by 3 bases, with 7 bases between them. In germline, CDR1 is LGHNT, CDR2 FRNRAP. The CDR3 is CASGLREETQYF. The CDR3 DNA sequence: TGTGCTAGTGGTCTCAGGGAAGAGACCCAGTACTTC.

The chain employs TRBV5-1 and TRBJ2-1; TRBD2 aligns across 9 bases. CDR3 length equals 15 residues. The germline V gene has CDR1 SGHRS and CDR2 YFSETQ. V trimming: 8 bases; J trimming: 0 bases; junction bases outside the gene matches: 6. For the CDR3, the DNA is TGCGCCAGTCAACTTAGCGGGAGCTCCTACAATGAGCAGTTCTTC. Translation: CASQLSGSSYNEQFF.

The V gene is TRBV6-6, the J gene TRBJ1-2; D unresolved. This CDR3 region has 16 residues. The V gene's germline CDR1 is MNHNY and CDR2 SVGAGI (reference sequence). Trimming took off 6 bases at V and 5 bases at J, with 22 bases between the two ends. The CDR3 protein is CASRGSGITPQYGYTF. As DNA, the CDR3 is TGTGCCAGCAGGGGGTCCGGGATCACTCCCCAATATGGCTACACCTTC.

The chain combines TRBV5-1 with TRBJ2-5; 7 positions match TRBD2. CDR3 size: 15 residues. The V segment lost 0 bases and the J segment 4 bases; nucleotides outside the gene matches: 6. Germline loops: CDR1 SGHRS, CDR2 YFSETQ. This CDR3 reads CASSLGSGKIETQYF. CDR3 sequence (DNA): TGCGCCAGCAGCTTGGGGAGCGGGAAAATAGAGACCCAGTACTTC.

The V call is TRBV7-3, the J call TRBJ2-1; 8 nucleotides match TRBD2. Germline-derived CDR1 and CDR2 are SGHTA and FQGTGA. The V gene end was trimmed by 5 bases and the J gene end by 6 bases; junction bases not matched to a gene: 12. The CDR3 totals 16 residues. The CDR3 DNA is TGTGCCAGCAGCCTCGGGCCGGGACTAGGTGTCAATGAGCAGTTCTTC. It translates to CASSLGPGLGVNEQFF.

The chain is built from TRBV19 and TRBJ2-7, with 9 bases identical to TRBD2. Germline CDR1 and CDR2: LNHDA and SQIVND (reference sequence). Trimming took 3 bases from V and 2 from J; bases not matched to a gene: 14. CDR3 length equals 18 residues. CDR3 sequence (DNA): TGTGCCAGTAGTATCTCCGGTAGGGCGGGAGGGAACCCCTACGAGCAGTACTTC. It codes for CASSISGRAGGNPYEQYF.

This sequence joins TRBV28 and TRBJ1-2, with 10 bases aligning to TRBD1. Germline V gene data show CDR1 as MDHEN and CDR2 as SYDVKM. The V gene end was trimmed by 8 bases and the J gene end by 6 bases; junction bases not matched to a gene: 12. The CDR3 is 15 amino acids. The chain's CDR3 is CASGVPGQGRDGYTF. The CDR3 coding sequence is TGTGCCAGCGGGGTTCCGGGACAGGGGAGAGATGGCTACACCTTC.

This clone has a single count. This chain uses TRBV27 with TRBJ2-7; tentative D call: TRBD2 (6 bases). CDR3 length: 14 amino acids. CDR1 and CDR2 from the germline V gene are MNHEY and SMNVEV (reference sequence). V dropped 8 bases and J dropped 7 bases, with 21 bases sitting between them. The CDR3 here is CASGWRGTVQEQYF. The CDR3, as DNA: TGTGCCAGCGGATGGAGGGGAACAGTTCAGGAGCAGTACTTC.

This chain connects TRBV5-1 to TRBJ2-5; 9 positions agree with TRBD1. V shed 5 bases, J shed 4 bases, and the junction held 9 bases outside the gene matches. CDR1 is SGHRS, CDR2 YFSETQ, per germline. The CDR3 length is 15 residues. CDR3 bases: TGCGCCAGCAGTCCTCTTGGGGACAGGGCAGAGACCCAGTACTTC. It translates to CASSPLGDRAETQYF.

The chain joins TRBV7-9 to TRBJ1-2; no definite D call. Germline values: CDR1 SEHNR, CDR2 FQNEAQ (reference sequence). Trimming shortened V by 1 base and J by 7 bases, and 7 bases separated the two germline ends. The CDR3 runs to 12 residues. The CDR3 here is CASSLGTTGYTF. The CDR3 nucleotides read TGTGCCAGCAGCTTAGGTACAACTGGCTACACCTTC.

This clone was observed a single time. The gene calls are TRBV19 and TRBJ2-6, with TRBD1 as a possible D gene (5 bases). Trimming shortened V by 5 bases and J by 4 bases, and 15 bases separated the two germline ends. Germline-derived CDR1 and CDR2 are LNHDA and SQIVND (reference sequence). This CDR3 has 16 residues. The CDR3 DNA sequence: TGTGCCAGTAGTGTCCCCAGGGTTCAGGGGGCCAACGTCCTGACTTTC. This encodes CASSVPRVQGANVLTF.

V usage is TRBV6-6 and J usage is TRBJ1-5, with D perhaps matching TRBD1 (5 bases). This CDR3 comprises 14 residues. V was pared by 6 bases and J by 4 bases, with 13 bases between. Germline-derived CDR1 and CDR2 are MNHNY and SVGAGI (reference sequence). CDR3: CASRSRDSNQPQHF. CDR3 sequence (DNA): TGTGCCAGCAGGTCCCGGGACTCTAATCAGCCCCAGCATTTT.

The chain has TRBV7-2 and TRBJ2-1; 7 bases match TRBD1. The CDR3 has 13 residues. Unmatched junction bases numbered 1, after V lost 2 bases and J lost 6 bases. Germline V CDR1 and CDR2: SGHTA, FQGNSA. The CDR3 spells CASSLNRGNEQFF. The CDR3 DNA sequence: TGTGCCAGCAGCTTAAACAGGGGCAATGAGCAGTTCTTC.

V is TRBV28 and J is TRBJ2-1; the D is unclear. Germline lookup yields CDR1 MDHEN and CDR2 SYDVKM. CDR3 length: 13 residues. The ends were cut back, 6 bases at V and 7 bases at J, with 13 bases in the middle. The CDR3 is CASSNYLRNEQFF. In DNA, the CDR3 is TGTGCCAGCAGCAACTATCTCAGAAATGAGCAGTTCTTC.